Only one count was recorded for the clone carrying this TCR beta chain. What it binds is unknown. Amplification used 60 Vbeta primers and 13 Jbeta primers. The repertoire was sequenced with immunoSEQ multiplex PCR; TCRdb's copy has only in-frame clones and lacks some. This sample has around 83,000 clones, with around 78% found just once. The V end lost 5 bases, the J end lost 8 bases, and 15 bases lay between the germline ends. Per the germline V gene, CDR1 is GTSNPN and CDR2 is SVGIG (reference sequence). The CDR3 contains 12 residues. The data were obtained in a study of cytomegalovirus exposure and HLA in healthy donors. Study summary: Earlier, fewer than 140 million unique TCR beta sequences were recovered from roughly 170 million T cells by an analysis. Study results and limitations: Sequences of the TCR beta chain were said to predict the HLA-A and HLA-B alleles of most subjects accurately. Reports indicated that the classifier achieved high specificity and sensitivity in diagnosing cytomegalovirus status. A list of 150 or so TCR beta chains associated with cytomegalovirus was given.

This clonotype was sampled from a male donor in good health and CMV-seropositive. Sequencing was done on a sample of PBMCs. The chain joins TRBV30 to TRBJ1-2; D ambiguous. The CDR3 sequence: CAWEVRQRGYTF. The CDR3 DNA follows: TGTGCCTGGGAAGTCCGACAAAGAGGCTACACCTTC.